The rows below give T cell receptor beta chains drawn from one sample of a study of CD8 T cells in ankylosing spondylitis. In TCRdb, the 5' RACE reads were re-called with MiXCR into one record per CDR3 protein. The data contain about 100,000 distinct CDR3 sequences, around 24% of them seen just once; the ten biggest clones take up more than 9%. Source material: synovial fluid, either unsorted or a sorted T cell fraction (not recorded which). These TCRs come from a male donor with ankylosing spondylitis. Each CDR3 is given with its conserved first and last residue.

cdr3_length,v_call,cdr3_aa
12,TRBV14,CASSHLGDTQYF
15,TRBV15,CATTAGGDGKNIQYF
15,TRBV24-1,CATSDLDRGPGELFF
15,TRBV5-1,CASSPVSSGVHEQYF
12,TRBV2,CASKWGVTEAFF
18,TRBV27,CASSLSNRWGTGQETQYF
13,TRBV20-1,CSAGQGANEKLFF
11,TRBV11-2,CASSLSETQYF
14,TRBV20-1,CSASRTTAYYGYTF
13,TRBV7-8,CASSSTGNTEAFF
13,TRBV11-3,CASSLDRQRDKYF
14,TRBV10-3,CAISESQDPGELFF
10,TRBV29-1,CSGYEDGYTF
12,TRBV30,CAWSGGRETQYF
16,TRBV28,CASYRSGTELSYEQYF
14,TRBV3-1,CASSERDLTDTQYF
13,TRBV10-2,CASSYEGTYGYTF
15,TRBV7-2,CASSLFGGRTGELFF
15,TRBV4-2,CASSDTGTPTGEQYF
14,TRBV7-2,CASSLTAGEGEAFF
15,TRBV20-1,CSAPTSGRALVAQYF
14,TRBV19,CASSTRQGSTEAFF
13,TRBV11-3,CASSLEREDTQYF
16,TRBV20-1,CSARAGGGEGKNEQFF
14,TRBV5-4,CASSVSSGTGSSFF
16,TRBV3-1,CASSQGGDTTNEKLFF
17,TRBV4-2,CASSQDFVAGGTDTQYF
14,TRBV7-9,CASSSGQGRFGYTF
13,TRBV29-1,CSTAVGSTGELFF
15,TRBV6-2/TRBV6-3,CASSYSPGAYQPQHF
13,TRBV2,CASSVLTGYGYTF
13,TRBV20-1,CSARSHLRGELFF
14,TRBV5-1,CASSLDKNTGELFF
13,TRBV4-2,CASSQGREETQYF
15,TRBV5-6,CASSLLAGGPGAQYF
15,TRBV7-8,CASSLGAGGNNEQFF
15,TRBV9,CASSVGTTYTGELFF
17,TRBV7-8,CASNNRVRGAHSETQYF